This is a list of T cell receptor beta chains from one sample in a study of T cells in Graves' hyperthyroidism and ophthalmopathy. TCRdb ran MiXCR on the multiplex PCR reads and lists one entry per CDR3 protein. The profile shows fewer than 450,000 distinct CDR3 sequences, about 17% of them singletons. Sequencing input: blood. These receptors were collected from a woman aged 25-40 years with Graves' hyperthyroidism that later progressed to Graves' ophthalmopathy. The CDR3 runs from the conserved cysteine through the conserved F or W. The D gene is left open where the match is weak. A clone size is listed for some rows: how often the clone was seen (once, few, many), or a class if it is expanded.

D	size	V	J	CDR3	DNA
TRBD2	few	TRBV20-1	TRBJ2-3	CSARGFTSGSRSDTQYF	TGCAGTGCTAGAGGATTTACTAGCGGGAGTAGGTCAGATACGCAGTATTTT
NA	NA	TRBV27	TRBJ1-2	CASSLRGNSDYGFTF	TGTGCCAGCAGTTTGCGGGGGAACTCGGACTATGGCTTCACCTTC
TRBD1	many	TRBV5-1	TRBJ2-7	CASSPGGFNEQYF	TGCGCCAGCAGCCCAGGGGGTTTCAACGAGCAGTACTTC
NA	many	TRBV5-4	TRBJ1-1	CASSRGGGDTEAFF	TGTGCCAGCAGCCGGGGGGGTGGCGACACTGAAGCTTTCTTT
NA	many	TRBV3-1	TRBJ2-7	CASSQLPGDSYEQYF	TGTGCCAGCAGCCAGCTTCCTGGGGACTCCTACGAGCAGTACTTC
NA	few	TRBV29-1	TRBJ2-5	CSVETGFQETQYF	TGCAGCGTTGAAACAGGGTTCCAAGAGACCCAGTACTTC
NA	many	TRBV20-1	TRBJ1-1	CSARDLKAGEDTEAFF	TGCAGTGCTAGAGATCTTAAGGCAGGGGAGGACACTGAAGCTTTCTTT
TRBD1	many	TRBV18	TRBJ1-4	CASSHRGYDNEKLFF	TGTGCCAGCTCACACAGGGGCTATGATAATGAAAAACTGTTTTTT
TRBD2	many	TRBV10-3	TRBJ2-3	CATSSATSGRPDTQYF	TGTGCCACCTCTTCGGCCACTAGCGGGAGACCAGATACGCAGTATTTT
NA	NA	TRBV5-6	TRBJ1-3	CASSKVFSKQYNSGNTIYF	TGTGCCAGCAGCAAGGTTTTCTCTAAACAGTATAACTCTGGAAACACCATATATTTT
TRBD2	many	TRBV6-4	TRBJ2-2	CASSPKVAGGPAGELFF	TGTGCCAGCAGCCCTAAAGTAGCGGGGGGGCCCGCCGGGGAGCTGTTTTTT
NA	many	TRBV28	TRBJ2-7	CASSLYTGEQYF	TGTGCCAGCAGTTTATATACAGGCGAGCAGTACTTC
NA	NA	TRBV7-9	TRBJ1-3	CASSSIGQTSSGNTIYF	TGTGCCAGCAGCTCGATCGGACAGACGAGCTCTGGAAACACCATATATTTT
TRBD2	few	TRBV19	TRBJ2-2	CASRTSGNTGELFF	TGTGCCAGTAGGACTAGCGGGAACACCGGGGAGCTGTTTTTT
TRBD2	NA	TRBV6-1	TRBJ2-7	CAARLSGTSGRLEQYF	TGTGCAGCGAGACTATCCGGGACTAGCGGGAGGCTCGAGCAGTACTTC
NA	many	TRBV11-2	TRBJ1-2	CASSPGTRTYGYTF	TGTGCCAGCAGCCCCGGGACGCGTACCTATGGCTACACCTTC
TRBD2	many	TRBV20-1	TRBJ2-7	CSARKTSGRDYEQYF	TGCAGTGCTAGAAAAACTAGCGGGAGAGACTACGAGCAGTACTTC
TRBD2	few	TRBV29-1	TRBJ2-3	CSVEVGTSLQYF	TGCAGCGTTGAAGTAGGGACTAGCCTGCAGTATTTT
NA	NA	TRBV2	TRBJ2-7	CASSDPLPDSFYEQYF	TGTGCCAGCAGTGACCCTCTCCCGGACAGTTTCTACGAGCAGTACTTC
NA	many	TRBV12-5	TRBJ2-7	CASGLGAHEQYF	TGTGCTAGTGGTTTGGGCGCCCACGAGCAGTACTTC
NA	NA	TRBV6-1	TRBJ1-2	CASRENRASQYGYTF	TGTGCCAGCAGGGAGAACAGGGCCTCTCAATATGGCTACACCTTC
TRBD2	NA	TRBV7-9	TRBJ2-1	CASSLEGGLAGGDEQFF	TGTGCCAGCAGCTTAGAGGGCGGTCTAGCGGGAGGAGATGAGCAGTTCTTC
TRBD1	many	TRBV19	TRBJ2-6	CASSHGDRQISGANVLTF	TGTGCCAGTAGTCACGGGGACAGACAAATCTCTGGGGCCAACGTCCTGACTTTC
NA	few	TRBV12-3/TRBV12-4	TRBJ1-2	CASRPQGPAYGYTF	TGTGCCAGCAGACCCCAGGGACCCGCTTATGGCTACACCTTC
NA	few	TRBV29-1	TRBJ1-4	CSALQGRNEKLFF	TGCAGCGCCTTACAGGGTAGGAATGAAAAACTGTTTTTT
NA	few	TRBV19	TRBJ1-2	CASSHGASYGYTF	TGTGCCAGTAGCCACGGGGCCTCATATGGCTACACCTTC
TRBD1	NA	TRBV6-2/TRBV6-3	TRBJ1-6	CASSYPPFGQGFRTLHF	TGTGCCAGCAGTTACCCCCCATTTGGACAGGGATTCCGCACCCTCCACTTT
TRBD1	NA	TRBV2	TRBJ1-1	CASLSPGQGRDTEAFF	TGTGCCAGCCTTTCCCCCGGACAGGGGAGGGACACTGAAGCTTTCTTT
TRBD1	many	TRBV28	TRBJ2-7	CASGAPGQGWEQYF	TGTGCCAGCGGTGCCCCGGGACAGGGATGGGAGCAGTACTTC
NA	few	TRBV29-1	TRBJ2-2	CSVGWQDFTGELFF	TGCAGCGTTGGGTGGCAGGACTTCACCGGGGAGCTGTTTTTT
NA	NA	TRBV2	TRBJ2-5	CAIRLGEETQYF	TGTGCCATCAGACTAGGAGAAGAGACCCAGTACTTC
TRBD2	many	TRBV6-1	TRBJ2-5	CASRTGLAGTRQETQYF	TGTGCCAGCAGGACGGGACTAGCGGGGACCCGACAAGAGACCCAGTACTTC
TRBD2	NA	TRBV5-6	TRBJ2-1	CASSIEQEREFWYNEQFF	TGTGCCAGCAGCATAGAACAGGAGCGGGAGTTCTGGTACAATGAGCAGTTCTTC
NA	NA	TRBV28	TRBJ2-2	CASSFRGLGNTGELFF	TGTGCCAGCAGTTTTCGGGGGTTGGGGAACACCGGGGAGCTGTTTTTT
NA	NA	TRBV6-6	TRBJ1-3	CASSYSLETVWAGNTIYF	TGTGCCAGCAGTTACTCGTTGGAGACAGTCTGGGCTGGAAACACCATATATTTT
NA	many	TRBV4-1	TRBJ1-5	CASSQEIQGLQPQHF	TGCGCCAGCAGCCAAGAGATACAGGGCCTACAGCCCCAGCATTTT
NA	many	TRBV5-1	TRBJ2-1	CASSLVDWDLAYNEQFF	TGCGCCAGCAGCTTGGTGGACTGGGACCTCGCCTACAATGAGCAGTTCTTC
TRBD1	few	TRBV30	TRBJ1-5	CAWDRGLGQPQHF	TGTGCCTGGGACAGGGGGCTGGGGCAGCCCCAGCATTTT
NA	many	TRBV24-1	TRBJ2-3	CATSDFGGSSTDTQYF	TGTGCCACCAGTGATTTCGGCGGATCTAGCACAGATACGCAGTATTTT
TRBD1	few	TRBV24-1	TRBJ1-1	CATSDHPALDRVDTEAFF	TGTGCCACCAGTGACCACCCCGCCTTGGACAGGGTCGACACTGAAGCTTTCTTT
NA	many	TRBV2	TRBJ2-7	CASSEVGQTYEQYF	TGTGCCAGCAGTGAAGTGGGGCAGACCTACGAGCAGTACTTC
NA	NA	TRBV7-2	TRBJ2-4	CASSLGTLNIQYF	TGTGCCAGCAGCTTAGGGACCCTCAACATTCAGTACTTC
NA	few	TRBV7-9	TRBJ2-3	CASSLVQRTDTQYF	TGTGCCAGCAGCTTAGTACAGAGAACAGATACGCAGTATTTT